A single sample gave rise to the 31 T cell receptor beta chains below, sequenced in a study of tumor-infiltrating lymphocytes in primary liver carcinoma (dated by TCRdb to about 2017). Total RNA and DNA were co-extracted without cell sorting from around 20-30 mg of bulk tissue using the AllPrep DNA/RNA mini kit. Data came from an Illumina HiSeq 2500. Starting from 450 to 500 ng total RNA, TCRbeta-specific cDNA was produced by reverse transcription with a constant-region primer and ProtoScript II reverse transcriptase. The TCRbeta libraries were prepared through three rounds of nested multiplex PCR following a slightly modified ARM-PCR procedure. Each of the first two PCR rounds ran for around 10 cycles using multiplex TRBV1-TRBV30 forward primers together with a Cbeta reverse primer. TCRdb passed the public sequencing reads through fastp at Q25 and MiXCR, retaining productive beta sequences. CDR3 protein duplicates are merged, each entry listing the most common genes and DNA. The sample table lists 45,000 to 55,000 distinct CDR3 sequences, about 73% of them with a count of one. About 26% of the sample comes from the top ten.

Material for sequencing was liver tumor tissue from sampling region 2. The meaning of the sample's cell subset or site label: tumor region T2, inferior pole. All receptors derive from a man in his forties or fifties with primary liver carcinoma and hepatitis B virus infection.

Remarks on this clonotype: Mismatch with germline at one junction end may stem from a read error. The J gene is TRBJ1-1, the V gene TRBV11-2; D is perhaps TRBD1 (6 bases). In germline, CDR1 is SGHAT, CDR2 FQNNGV. The CDR3 runs 15 residues. The CDR3 here is CASSLELGASTEAFF. The CDR3 coding sequence is TGCGCCAGCAGTTTAGAACTGGGGGCGAGCACTGAAGCTTTCTTT.

About this clonotype: A junction boundary mismatches the germline segment, possibly from a read error. The chain links TRBV11-1 to TRBJ2-1; 10 nucleotides match TRBD2. Germline loops: CDR1 SGHAT, CDR2 FQDESV (reference sequence). The length of the CDR3 is 17 residues. The DNA of the CDR3 is TGTGCTAGCAGACTGGGCCTAGCGGGAGAAGTTGACAATGAGCAGTTCTTC. This gives the protein CASRLGLAGEVDNEQFF.

In regard to this clonotype: The missing conserved phenylalanine or tryptophan at the end of this CDR3 makes a read error likely. CDR3 in amino acids: CASSFDRNRVDTGELFL. CDR3 nucleotides: TGTGCCAGCAGCTTTGATCGGAACAGGGTCGACACCGGGGAGCTGTTTTTA. The chain combines TRBV11-2 with TRBJ2-2; the D gene is possibly TRBD1 (6 bases). CDR1 is SGHAT and CDR2 is FQNNGV in the germline V gene. Trimming shortened V by 3 bases and J by 3 bases, and 17 bases separated the two germline ends. The CDR3 is made up of 17 amino acids.

This clonotype occurred a few times. The chain joins TRBV14 to TRBJ2-5; D is uncertain. The V gene lost 10 bases and the J gene lost 5 bases, with 29 bases spanning the gap. Looked up from germline, CDR1 is SGHDN and CDR2 is FVKESK. The CDR3 contains 17 residues. The CDR3 sequence is CANSQDHAPEFQETQYF. CDR3 nucleotides: TGTGCCAATAGCCAAGACCACGCCCCGGAGTTCCAGGAGACCCAGTACTTC.

This clonotype is termed medium-sized. One end of the junction does not line up with germline, which may come from a read error. V usage is TRBV7-9 and J usage is TRBJ2-2; D is undetermined. The CDR3 covers 12 residues. Germline CDR1 is SEHNR and CDR2 is FQNEAQ (reference sequence). The chain's CDR3 is CASSFNSGELFF. The CDR3 nucleotides are TGTGCCAGCAGCTTTAACAGCGGGGAGCTGTTTTTT.

This chain links TRBV7-9 with TRBJ2-1; TRBD2 is a possible D gene (5 bases). The CDR3 sequence is 15 residues long. CDR1 is SEHNR and CDR2 is FQNEAQ in the germline V gene (reference sequence). V was shortened by 5 bases and J by 7 bases, with 18 bases between the two germline ends. The CDR3 nucleotides read TGTGCCAGCAGCCCGAGGGCAGGAGAGGGAAATGAGCAGTTCTTC. Translated, it gives CASSPRAGEGNEQFF.

For this clonotype: Its ends do not fully match the called genes, so a read error is possible. This rearrangement joins TRBV6-6 to TRBJ2-3; 7 positions match TRBD1. Germline V lookup: CDR1 MNHNY, CDR2 SVGAGI (reference sequence). The CDR3 runs 12 residues. In nucleotides, the CDR3 is TGCGCCAGCTGTATGGACAGGCCGACGCAGTATTTT. Translating gives CASCMDRPTQYF.

On this clonotype: At one of its ends the junction is not consistent with the germline gene, which may arise from a read error. The CDR3 is CASSEQIARQDMQYF. In DNA form, the CDR3 reads TGTGCCAGCAGTGAACAGATAGCGAGGCAAGATATGCAGTATTTT. This chain connects TRBV6-1 to TRBJ2-3, with D maybe TRBD2 (5 bases). From germline, CDR1 is MNHNS and CDR2 SASEGT. The CDR3 has 15 amino acids.

A remark on this clonotype: Germline is not matched at one junction end, which may reflect a read error. The chain is built from TRBV11-2 and TRBJ2-5; TRBD2 is a possible D gene (5 bases). The length of the CDR3 is 14 residues. The germline gives CDR1 SGHAT, CDR2 FQNNGV. DNA for the CDR3: TGTGTCAGCAGCCACGTCAGTCTGGGAGAGACCTACTACTTC. Protein: CVSSHVSLGETYYF.

This clonotype was seen a few times. The V gene is TRBV6-1, the J gene TRBJ2-3; D uncertain. V gave up 4 bases and J gave up 2 bases, with 13 bases separating them. The CDR3 length is 15 residues. Germline CDR1 is MNHNS and CDR2 is SASEGT. Written as DNA, the CDR3 is TGTGCCAGCAGTGGCCGACATGAAGCCACAGATACGCAGTATTTT. Its translation is CASSGRHEATDTQYF.

The chain uses TRBV7-9 and TRBJ2-1; the match to TRBD2 covers 7 bases. Trimming took 6 bases from V and 8 from J; bases not matched to a gene: 16. The CDR3 contains 16 residues. Germline V gives CDR1 SEHNR, CDR2 FQNEAQ (reference sequence). CDR3 nucleotide sequence: TGTGCCAGCAGACCGAGCAGGGCGGGAGTCTGGGATGAGCAGTTCTTC. The encoded protein is CASRPSRAGVWDEQFF.

In regard to this clonotype: The junction departs from germline at one end; a sequencing error may be responsible. The chain links TRBV11-2 to TRBJ2-7, with D unclear. CDR3 size: 15 residues. CDR1 and CDR2 from the germline V gene are SGHAT and FQNNGV. This CDR3 is CTSSLSMGISYEQYF. The DNA of the CDR3 is TGCACCAGCAGCCTATCTATGGGAATATCCTACGAGCAGTACTTC.

Comments on this clonotype: This likely comes from a read error, as the CDR3 has no conserved phenylalanine or tryptophan at its end. It is unclear where the CDR3 begins or ends on the DNA, so no DNA is shown, and the CDR3 is as TCRdb lists it. The CDR3 loop is CTSRLAEDYEPYL. The V call is TRBV6-1, the J call TRBJ2-7; the table's D call, TRBD2, has no DNA check behind it. Germline V gives CDR1 MNHNS, CDR2 SASEGT. The CDR3 is 13 amino acids long, termini counted.

In regard to this clonotype: Mismatch with germline at one junction end may stem from a read error. V is TRBV5-6 and J is TRBJ1-3; D is ambiguous. CDR3 length: 14 amino acids. Germline V gene data show CDR1 as SGHDT and CDR2 as YYEEEE. The CDR3 region is CVSSHCISGNTIYF. The CDR3 region has the DNA TGTGTCAGCAGCCATTGCATTTCTGGAAACACCATATATTTT.

Comments on this clonotype: One end of the junction fails to match germline, which may point to a read error. V gene TRBV11-2 combines with J gene TRBJ2-2, with 9 bases fitting TRBD1. Germline V gene data show CDR1 as SGHAT and CDR2 as FQNNGV. The CDR3 is 17 residues long. The CDR3 nucleotides read TGTGCCAGCAGCTTTGATCGGGACAGGGTCGGCACCGTGGACCTGTCTTTT. Translation gives CASSFDRDRVGTVDLSF.

Turning to this clonotype: One end of the junction is discordant with germline, which a read error may explain. The V call is TRBV12-3 or TRBV12-4, the J call TRBJ2-7, with D tentatively TRBD2 (6 bases). CDR3 length equals 16 residues. CDR3 sequence reads: CASSLLAGGPHYEQYF. CDR3 bases: TGTGCCAGCAGTTTATTAGCAGGAGGGCCTCACTACGAGCAATACTTC.

Of note for this clonotype: Because it lacks the conserved phenylalanine or tryptophan at the end, this CDR3 is likely a read error. The DNA is omitted, as the CDR3 cannot be located on it reliably, and the CDR3 follows TCRdb's listing. This chain links TRBV6-6 with TRBJ2-7. Germline V lookup: CDR1 MNHNY, CDR2 SVGAGI (reference sequence). The length of the CDR3 is 13 amino acids, counting both ends. CDR3 sequence reads: CASRRESGYEQYI.

With respect to this clonotype: Compared with germline, one end of the junction differs, possibly owing to a read error. The rearrangement links TRBV7-9 to TRBJ1-4; no definite D call. This CDR3 contains 14 residues. The germline V gene encodes CDR1 SEHNR and CDR2 FQNEAQ (reference sequence). CDR3 sequence (DNA): TGTGTCAGCAGCTTGTCCAATGTAAATGAAAAACTGTTTTTT. Its protein product is CVSSLSNVNEKLFF.

The chain recombines TRBV10-3 with TRBJ2-1, with unresolved D. The germline V gene encodes CDR1 ENHRY and CDR2 SYGVKD. Trimming took off 2 bases at V and 5 bases at J, with 13 bases between the two ends. The CDR3 sequence is 15 residues long. The CDR3 reads CAISEPMDPHNEQFF. CDR3 nucleotide sequence: TGTGCCATCAGTGAGCCGATGGACCCACACAATGAGCAGTTCTTC.

This clonotype has at least ten counts. The J gene is TRBJ2-1, the V gene TRBV5-1; no clear D gene. The CDR3 is 15 residues long. The germline gives CDR1 SGHRS, CDR2 YFSETQ. The V and J ends lost 4 bases and 5 bases respectively, with 16 bases between them. CDR3 amino acids: CASSLSVTRDNEQFF. The CDR3 DNA reads TGCGCCAGCAGCCTGAGTGTGACCCGGGACAATGAGCAGTTCTTC.

The chain employs TRBV6-5 and TRBJ2-3; the D gene is possibly TRBD2 (6 bases). The germline V gene has CDR1 MNHEY and CDR2 SVGAGI. This CDR3 comprises 15 residues. The CDR3 bases are TGTGCTAGCGGTTACTCGGGCGGGACTGGAGATACGCAGTATTTT. The encoded protein is CASGYSGGTGDTQYF.

In the case of this clonotype: One end of the junction varies from germline; a read error may be responsible. CDR3 amino acids: CASNLRDNISGNTIYF. In DNA, the CDR3 is TGTGCCAGCAACTTACGGGACAATATCTCTGGAAACACCATATATTTT. This chain links TRBV7-9 with TRBJ1-3; TRBD1 is a possible D gene (6 bases). The CDR3 has 16 amino acids. Germline CDR1 and CDR2: SEHNR and FQNEAQ (reference sequence).

On this clonotype itself: One base away lies a much larger clone, so this may be a sequencing read error. The J gene is TRBJ2-7, the V gene TRBV5-1; tentative D call: TRBD1 (6 bases). CDR1 and CDR2 from the germline V gene are SGHRS and YFSETQ. V was trimmed by 5 bases and J by 2 bases, leaving 14 bases between them. The CDR3 runs 14 residues. In nucleotides, the CDR3 is TGCGCCAGCAGTTGGACAGCTAACACCTACGAGCAGTACTTC. Translating it yields CASSWTANTYEQYF.

Comment on this clonotype: One end of the junction varies from germline; a read error may be responsible. This chain uses TRBV14 with TRBJ2-3; the match to TRBD1 covers 7 bases. Germline CDR1 and CDR2: SGHDN and FVKESK. CDR3 length equals 16 residues. The CDR3 coding sequence is TGTGCCAGCAGCCACCGGACAGGCTGTGGGGCAGATACGCAGTACTTT. Protein sequence: CASSHRTGCGADTQYF.

Comments on this clonotype: Given a much more abundant clone one base away, this may be a read error. The genes are TRBV5-1 and TRBJ2-2; 8 bases map to TRBD1. The CDR3 is made up of 15 amino acids. CDR1 and CDR2 (germline): SGHRS, YFSETQ. The CDR3 bases are TGCGCCAGCAGCTTTAAAGCAGGGGGCACCGGGGAGATGTTTTTT. It yields the protein CASSFKAGGTGEMFF. The variable domain in full, completed from reference TRBV5-1 and TRBJ2-2, reads KAGVTQTPRYLIKTRGQQVTLSCSPISGHRSVSWYQQTPGQGLQFLFEYFSETQRNKGNFPGRFSGRQFSNSRSEMNVSTLELGDSALYLCASSFKAGGTGEMFFGEGSRLTVL.

This clonotype was observed at least ten times. The genes are TRBV4-1 and TRBJ2-1; 11 nucleotides match TRBD2. V lost 2 bases and J lost 6; bases outside the gene matches: 12. From germline, CDR1 is MGHRA and CDR2 YSYEKL. This CDR3 contains 18 residues. The CDR3 is CASSQKIQALAGGNEQFF. As DNA, the CDR3 is TGCGCCAGCAGCCAAAAGATTCAGGCGCTAGCGGGAGGCAATGAGCAGTTCTTC.

As concerns this clonotype: This CDR3 fails to terminate in the conserved phenylalanine or tryptophan, so it likely reflects a read error. The V and J genes are TRBV6-1 and TRBJ1-1; 8 bases fit TRBD1. V dropped 10 bases and J dropped 8; count of bases not matched to a gene: 9. Per the germline V gene, CDR1 is MNHNS and CDR2 is SASEGT. This CDR3 spans 12 amino acids. The CDR3 coding sequence is TGTGCCACTTCGGGACAGGCACTCGAAGCTTTCCAT. Translation: CATSGQALEAFH.

This clonotype came up many times. The genes are TRBV25-1 and TRBJ2-5; D is unresolved. Trimming shortened V by 3 bases and J by 7 bases, and 12 bases separated the two germline ends. Per germline, CDR1 MGHDK and CDR2 SYGVNS. CDR3 length: 13 amino acids. The CDR3 nucleotides read TGTGCCAGCAGTGATTACGGCTTGGGGACCCAGTACTTC. Its protein is CASSDYGLGTQYF.

This clonotype was picked up many times. The genes are TRBV5-1 and TRBJ2-3; 11 nucleotides agree with TRBD2. This CDR3 contains 15 residues. Looked up from germline, CDR1 is SGHRS and CDR2 is YFSETQ. Trimming removed 2 bases from V and 1 base from J; junction bases left unmatched: 0. The CDR3 spells CASSLLAGGTDTQYF. The CDR3 DNA reads as TGCGCCAGCAGCTTACTAGCGGGAGGCACAGATACGCAGTATTTT.

Comment on this clonotype: A read error may produce the germline difference seen at one junction end. This chain uses TRBV4-1 with TRBJ2-4, with TRBD2 identical over 7 bases. CDR1 is MGHRA, CDR2 YSYEKL, per germline. The CDR3 has 18 amino acids. The CDR3 DNA reads TGCTCCAGCAGCCAAATTCCCGGTACTAGCGCCGCCAGAAACATTCAGTACTTC. Translation: CSSSQIPGTSAARNIQYF.

About this clonotype itself: At one boundary the junction diverges from the germline segment, which might be a read error. The chain uses TRBV29-1 and TRBJ2-1; D remains ambiguous. This CDR3 contains 11 residues. CDR1 SQVTM and CDR2 ANQGSEA come from the germline V gene. In DNA, the CDR3 is TGCAGCGTTGAAAGGTGGAATGAGCAGTTTTTC. Translated, it gives CSVERWNEQFF.